The next 23 T cell receptor beta chains were all read from a single sample in a study of CD8+ T cells in alopecia areata. Extraction of RNA preceded its reverse transcription into cDNA, which served as the sequencing template. Measured with immunoSEQ multiplex PCR; TCRdb has only the in-frame clones, and not every one. The table shows 150,000 to 200,000 clones, with roughly 60% occurring only once. Specified treatment: oral pan-JAK inhibitor, 5-10 mg twice daily. The sample here was CD4+ T cells sorted from blood, taken at week 24, from a patient treated with tofacitinib. The receptor source for this set is a human donor with alopecia areata.

CDR3 DNA sequence: TGCGCCAGCAGCCGCCCGAAGGGTCTCAATCAGCCCCAGCATTTT. It codes for CASSRPKGLNQPQHF. This rearrangement joins TRBV4-3 to TRBJ1-5; no clear D. V lost 4 bases, J lost 3 bases, and 13 bases lay in between. Germline CDR1 and CDR2: LGHNA and YSLEER. The CDR3 runs to 15 residues.

V usage is TRBV5-1 and J usage is TRBJ2-2, with D perhaps matching TRBD2 (5 bases). The CDR3 has 15 residues. Germline CDR1 reads SGHRS; CDR2 reads YFSETQ. V dropped 0 bases and J dropped 7 bases, with 13 bases sitting between them. The CDR3 coding sequence is TGCGCCAGCAGCTTGGTCACGGGGAGCGGCGGGGAGCTGTTTTTT. It codes for CASSLVTGSGGELFF.

This clone was counted once. Germline is not matched at one junction end, which may reflect a read error. This chain links TRBV27 with TRBJ1-1; D gene unclear. Germline CDR1 is MNHEY and CDR2 is SMNVEV (reference sequence). This CDR3 has 17 amino acids. CDR3 in DNA: TGTGCCAGCAGCTTACTGCCACGAGGTGGGGTAATCTTGTCCCAACATTTT. Protein sequence: CASSLLPRGGVILSQHF.

The chain recombines TRBV4-3 with TRBJ2-1; TRBD2 agrees at 8 bases. Germline V gene lookup returns CDR1 LGHNA and CDR2 YSLEER. CDR3 length: 16 amino acids. With 1 base clipped from V and 4 bases from J, the junction kept 6 bases outside the gene matches. In nucleotides, the CDR3 is TGCGCCAGCAGCCAAGCTCGGGGGGGCAAGTACAATGAGCAGTTCTTC. It encodes CASSQARGGKYNEQFF.

This sequence joins TRBV15 and TRBJ1-1, with D unclear. Germline-derived CDR1 and CDR2 are LNHNV and YYDKDF (reference sequence). Trimming left V 0 bases short and J 7 bases short, with 9 bases between. The CDR3 spans 13 residues. In nucleotides, the CDR3 is TGTGCCACCAGCAGAGATAGCAGAAGTGAAGCTTTCTTT. Translation gives CATSRDSRSEAFF.

V usage is TRBV2 and J usage is TRBJ2-5; possible D gene TRBD1, 6 bases. The CDR3 length is 14 residues. Germline lookup yields CDR1 SNHLY and CDR2 FYNNEI. V was pared by 1 base and J by 9 bases, with 15 bases between. CDR3 nucleotides: TGTGCCAGCAGTGAAGGTTTACAGGGCGTAGCCCAGTACTTC. It is translated as CASSEGLQGVAQYF. Combining the CDR3 with reference TRBV2 and TRBJ2-5 gives the whole variable domain EPEVTQTPSHQVTQMGQEVILRCVPISNHLYFYWYRQILGQKVEFLVSFYNNEISEKSEIFDDQFSVERPDGSNFTLKIRSTKLEDSAMYFCASSEGLQGVAQYFGPGTRLLVL.

This chain connects TRBV15 to TRBJ2-3, with D possibly TRBD2 on 6 matching bases. V was pared by 7 bases and J by 8 bases, with 16 bases between. The CDR3 contains 13 residues. CDR1 LNHNV and CDR2 YYDKDF come from the germline V gene (reference sequence). CDR3 loop: CATTDPDGGTQYF. CDR3 nucleotides: TGTGCCACCACCGACCCGGACGGGGGTACGCAGTATTTT.

The chain carries TRBV30 and TRBJ1-2; D gene ambiguous. V was shortened by 1 base and J by 7 bases, with 19 bases between the two germline ends. The CDR3 has 15 residues. Germline V lookup: CDR1 GTSNPN, CDR2 SVGIG (reference sequence). This CDR3 reads CAWSAPVLDPIGYTF. DNA of the CDR3: TGTGCCTGGAGTGCCCCCGTACTTGACCCTATTGGCTACACCTTC.

This rearrangement joins TRBV30 to TRBJ1-2, with 10 bases lining up with TRBD1. V dropped 4 bases and J dropped 7; count of bases not matched to a gene: 18. The CDR3 runs to 17 residues. Germline V gene lookup returns CDR1 GTSNPN and CDR2 SVGIG (reference sequence). CDR3 in DNA: TGTGCCTGGAACTGGTTAGACAGGGGGCCGAAGTCGGCTGGCTACACCTTC. It translates to CAWNWLDRGPKSAGYTF.

The J gene is TRBJ1-1, the V gene TRBV27; the D gene is possibly TRBD1 (5 bases). Germline CDR1 is MNHEY and CDR2 is SMNVEV (reference sequence). Trimming stripped 2 bases from V and 5 bases from J, with 12 bases between. The CDR3 is 14 amino acids. CDR3 residues: CASSLGTSRTEAFF. The CDR3 DNA reads as TGTGCCAGCAGTTTAGGGACGTCGAGGACTGAAGCTTTCTTT.

This chain links TRBV28 with TRBJ1-2; possibly TRBD1 for D (6 bases). Germline V gene lookup returns CDR1 MDHEN and CDR2 SYDVKM. V lost 6 bases to trimming and J lost 2 bases, with 13 bases between them. This CDR3 is 14 amino acids long. Written as DNA, the CDR3 is TGTGCCAGCAGGACCCGCACAGGGAACTATGGCTACACCTTC. Residues: CASRTRTGNYGYTF.

This clone was counted between two and nine times. The V gene is TRBV7-9, the J gene TRBJ1-1; TRBD1 matches 9 bases. The CDR3 contains 16 residues. J was trimmed by 5 bases and V by 4 bases; bases with no gene match: 11. Germline V gives CDR1 SEHNR, CDR2 FQNEAQ (reference sequence). CDR3 nucleotides: TGTGCCAGCAGCTACACAGGGGGCGCTGGGGATACTGAAGCTTTCTTT. It translates to CASSYTGGAGDTEAFF.

A single count supports this clone. The chain links TRBV5-6 to TRBJ2-4, with D maybe TRBD2 (5 bases). V lost 4 bases and J lost 0, with 8 bases in between. Germline loops: CDR1 SGHDT, CDR2 YYEEEE. CDR3 size: 14 residues. CDR3 amino acids: CASSPRAAKNIQYF. CDR3 bases: TGTGCCAGCAGCCCGAGGGCAGCCAAAAACATTCAGTACTTC.

The DNA of the CDR3 is TGTGCCTGGAGTGGGGACAGGGATCAGCCCCAGCATTTT. Translation gives CAWSGDRDQPQHF. This chain uses TRBV30 with TRBJ1-5, with 9 nucleotides matching TRBD1. CDR1 is GTSNPN, CDR2 SVGIG, per germline (reference sequence). With V trimmed by 1 base and J by 5 bases, 0 bases remained unmatched. CDR3 length equals 13 residues. The variable domain in full, completed from reference TRBV30 and TRBJ1-5, reads SQTIHQWPATLVQPVGSPLSLECTVEGTSNPNLYWYRQAAGRGLQLLFYSVGIGQISSEVPQNLSASRPQDRQFILSSKKLLLSDSGFYLCAWSGDRDQPQHFGDGTRLSIL.

V and J are TRBV29-1 and TRBJ1-5; 8 bases match TRBD1. V was clipped by 2 bases and J by 3 bases; unmatched bases: 6. Germline lookup yields CDR1 SQVTM and CDR2 ANQGSEA. This CDR3 comprises 15 residues. The CDR3 loop reads CSVEQQGAPNQPQHF. The CDR3 DNA reads TGCAGCGTTGAACAGCAGGGGGCCCCCAATCAGCCCCAGCATTTT.

The chain carries TRBV29-1 and TRBJ2-5; possibly TRBD1 for D (5 bases). Germline CDR1 SQVTM, CDR2 ANQGSEA. Deletions cut 5 bases from V and 7 bases from J, with 11 bases between. CDR3 length: 11 residues. The CDR3 spells CSVPQQGTQYF. The CDR3 region has the DNA TGCAGCGTTCCGCAGCAGGGGACCCAGTACTTC. Combining the CDR3 with reference TRBV29-1 and TRBJ2-5 gives the whole variable domain SAVISQKPSRDICQRGTSLTIQCQVDSQVTMMFWYRQQPGQSLTLIATANQGSEATYESGFVIDKFPISRPNLTFSTLTVSNMSPEDSSIYLCSVPQQGTQYFGPGTRLLVL.

J is TRBJ2-1 and V is TRBV7-2, with TRBD2 matching over 10 bases. With V trimmed by 7 bases and J by 9 bases, 12 bases remained unmatched. The CDR3 is made up of 15 amino acids. CDR1 is SGHTA, CDR2 FQGNSA, per germline. Written as DNA, the CDR3 is TGTGCCAGCACCGCATGGCCGGGACTAGCGCTTGAGCAGTTCTTC. As protein: CASTAWPGLALEQFF.

The genes are TRBV5-6 and TRBJ1-4, with TRBD1 as a possible D gene (6 bases). The germline V and J ends were trimmed by 1 base and 8 bases, with 18 bases remaining between them. Germline V gene sequence: CDR1 SGHDT, CDR2 YYEEEE. There are 16 residues in the CDR3. Here the CDR3 reads CASSLFQQGIGEKLFF. The CDR3 region has the DNA TGTGCCAGCAGCTTGTTCCAACAGGGTATAGGAGAAAAACTGTTTTTT. The whole variable domain, filled in from reference TRBV5-6 and TRBJ1-4, reads DAGVTQSPTHLIKTRGQQVTLRCSPKSGHDTVSWYQQALGQGPQFIFQYYEEEERQRGNFPDRFSGHQFPNYSSELNVNALLLGDSALYLCASSLFQQGIGEKLFFGSGTQLSVL.

The chain combines TRBV4-3 with TRBJ2-7; D is uncertain. V lost 4 bases and J 0 bases, leaving 19 bases between the germline ends. This CDR3 is built from 17 residues. CDR1 and CDR2 (germline): LGHNA, YSLEER. CDR3 loop: CASSLQRVTPGSYEQYF. In DNA form, the CDR3 reads TGCGCCAGCAGCCTCCAAAGGGTCACACCCGGCTCCTACGAGCAGTACTTC.

The chain uses TRBV29-1 and TRBJ1-1; 10 bases agree with TRBD1. The CDR3 runs 14 residues. Germline lookup yields CDR1 SQVTM and CDR2 ANQGSEA. J was trimmed by 7 bases and V by 6 bases; bases with no gene match: 11. The CDR3 DNA reads as TGCAGCGTCACTAGACAGGGGGCTATGGATGAAGCTTTCTTT. As protein: CSVTRQGAMDEAFF.

This chain joins TRBV30 and TRBJ2-1; 11 nucleotides line up with TRBD2. The CDR3 extends over 14 amino acids. The germline gives CDR1 GTSNPN, CDR2 SVGIG (reference sequence). After removal of 2 bases from V and 5 bases from J, the junction contained 2 bases not matched to a gene. The CDR3 bases are TGTGCCTGGAGTACTAGCGGGGGCCACAATGAGCAGTTCTTC. Its translation is CAWSTSGGHNEQFF.

This chain connects TRBV4-3 to TRBJ1-1, with D possibly being TRBD1 (5 bases). Germline lookup yields CDR1 LGHNA and CDR2 YSLEER. The CDR3 is 15 residues long. V lost 1 base, J lost 4 bases, and 13 bases lay in between. The CDR3 region is CASSQGVGDPTEAFF. The CDR3 bases are TGCGCCAGCAGCCAAGGTGTCGGGGACCCCACTGAAGCTTTCTTT.

The CDR3, as DNA: TGTGCCAGCAGCCCTACATCCCCGGGACACGAGTACTTC. As protein: CASSPTSPGHEYF. The chain recombines TRBV7-2 with TRBJ2-7; weak D call: TRBD1 (6 bases). The CDR3 loop spans 13 amino acids. Germline V gene lookup returns CDR1 SGHTA and CDR2 FQGNSA. The V gene lost 5 bases and the J gene lost 11 bases, with 19 bases spanning the gap.